This T cell receptor (beta chain) was documented in a study of T cell changes during pregnancy in multiple sclerosis. The germline gives CDR1 SGHRS, CDR2 YFSETQ. The CDR3 consists of 13 residues. V shed 4 bases and J shed 5 bases, with 10 bases lying between them. Clones were sequenced by immunoSEQ multiplex PCR, and TCRdb holds only the in-frame ones, with some missing. The sample yields 45,000 to 55,000 clones, 88% seen once. V gene TRBV5-1 combines with J gene TRBJ2-1; D is perhaps TRBD2 (5 bases). This clonotype originated in a female donor with multiple sclerosis, enrolled in a pregnancy study. Sequencing used CD4+ T cells from peripheral blood mononuclear cells, obtained in the second trimester of pregnancy. CDR3 loop: CASSALRDNEQFF. DNA of the CDR3: TGCGCCAGCAGCGCCTTGCGGGACAATGAGCAGTTCTTC.